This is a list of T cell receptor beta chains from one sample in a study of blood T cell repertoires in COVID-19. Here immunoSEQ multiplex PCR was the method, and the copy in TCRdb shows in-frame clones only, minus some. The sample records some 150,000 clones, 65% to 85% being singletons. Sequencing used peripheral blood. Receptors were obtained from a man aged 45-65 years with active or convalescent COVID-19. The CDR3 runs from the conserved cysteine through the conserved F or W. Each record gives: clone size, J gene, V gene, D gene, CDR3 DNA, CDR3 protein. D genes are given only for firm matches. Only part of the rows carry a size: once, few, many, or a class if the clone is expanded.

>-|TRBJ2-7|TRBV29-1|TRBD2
TGCAGCGTTGAAGAGGCCAGCGGGAGGGCCGCCGAGCAGTACTTC
CSVEEASGRAAEQYF
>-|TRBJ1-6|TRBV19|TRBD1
TGTGCCAGTAGTATAGTTACAGGGGCCCCTTCGACACCCCTCCACTTT
CASSIVTGAPSTPLHF
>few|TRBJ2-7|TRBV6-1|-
TGTGCCAGCAGTGAGGCCCTCTCCGGGGGATTCGAGCAGTACTTC
CASSEALSGGFEQYF
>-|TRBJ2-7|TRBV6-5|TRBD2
TGTGCCAGCAGTAATCTAGCGGGAGGGATCTACGAGCAGTACTTC
CASSNLAGGIYEQYF
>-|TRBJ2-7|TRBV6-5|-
TGTGCCAGCAGTTACGGGGCAAAAGGGGAGCAGTACTTC
CASSYGAKGEQYF
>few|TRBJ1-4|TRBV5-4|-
TGTGCCAGCAGCTTGAAACGGGAAAAACTGTTTTTT
CASSLKREKLFF
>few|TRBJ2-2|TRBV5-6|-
TGTGCCAGCAGCTGGGGTGTCGGGGGTGTGCTGTTTTTT
CASSWGVGGVLFF
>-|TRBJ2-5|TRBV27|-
TGTGCCAGCAGTTTATCGGACGGAGGGGAGACCCAGTACTTC
CASSLSDGGETQYF
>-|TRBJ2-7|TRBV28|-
TGTGCCAGCAGTCGGGGAGACGAGCAGTACTTC
CASSRGDEQYF
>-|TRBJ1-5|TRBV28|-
TGTGCCAGCAGTCCGGGGGGGCGCGTCCACCAGCCCCAGCATTTT
CASSPGGRVHQPQHF
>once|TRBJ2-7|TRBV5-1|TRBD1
TGCGCCAGCAGCACCTCGGGACAGAGCTACGAGCAGTACTTC
CASSTSGQSYEQYF
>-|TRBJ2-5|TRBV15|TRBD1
TGTGCCACCAGCAGAGTCGCCGGGACAGAAAAAGAGACCCAGTACTTC
CATSRVAGTEKETQYF
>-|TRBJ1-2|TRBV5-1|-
TGCGCCAGCAGCTTAACATCGGGACACACTAACTATGGCTACACCTTC
CASSLTSGHTNYGYTF
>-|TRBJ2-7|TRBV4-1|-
TGCGCCAGCAGCTTGTATAAAGACTCTCTCTACGAGCAGTACTTC
CASSLYKDSLYEQYF
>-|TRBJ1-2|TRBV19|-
TGTGCCAGTAGTATAAGGGGACTGAACAGCGGCTACACCTTC
CASSIRGLNSGYTF
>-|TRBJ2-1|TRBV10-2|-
TGCGCCAGCAGTGAGCCCTTCGGCAATGAGCAGTTCTTC
CASSEPFGNEQFF
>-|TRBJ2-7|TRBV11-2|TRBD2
TGTGCCAGCAGCGTACTAGCGGGAGGCTACTCCTACGAGCAGTACTTC
CASSVLAGGYSYEQYF
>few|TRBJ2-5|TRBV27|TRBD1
TGTGCCAGCAGTGATATCGGACAGGGGCTCCAAGAGACCCAGTACTTC
CASSDIGQGLQETQYF
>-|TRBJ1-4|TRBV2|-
TGTGCCAGCAGTACAGGGACGCATGAAAAACTGTTTTTT
CASSTGTHEKLFF
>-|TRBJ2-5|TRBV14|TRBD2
TGTGCCAGCAGCCCTTGGACTAGCGGGCCCCAAGAGACCCAGTACTTC
CASSPWTSGPQETQYF
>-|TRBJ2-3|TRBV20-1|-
TGCAGTGCTCGCGCTACAGATACGCAGTATTTT
CSARATDTQYF
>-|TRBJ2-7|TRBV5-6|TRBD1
TGTGCCAGCAGCCCGATCCGTGACAGGGCCCCCTACGAGCAGTACTTC
CASSPIRDRAPYEQYF
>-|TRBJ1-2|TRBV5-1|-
TGCGCCAGCAGCTTGGGCCAGATCTATGGCTACACCTTC
CASSLGQIYGYTF
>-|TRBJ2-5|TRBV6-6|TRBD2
TGTGCCAGCACCCCCCCCGGGGGGGTTGGGGAGACCCAGTACTTC
CASTPPGGVGETQYF
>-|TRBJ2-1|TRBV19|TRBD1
TGTGCCAGTAGTATCCGGGACAGGGACTACAATGAGCAGTTCTTC
CASSIRDRDYNEQFF
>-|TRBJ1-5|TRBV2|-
TGTGCCAGCAGTCCACAGGTTTATAGCAATCAGCCCCAGCATTTT
CASSPQVYSNQPQHF
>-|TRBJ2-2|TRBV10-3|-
TGTGCCATCAGTGGGGCTGCGAACACCGGGGAGCTGTTTTTT
CAISGAANTGELFF
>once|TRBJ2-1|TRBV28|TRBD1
TGTGCCAGCAGTACCCGGGACAGGGGCCGCAATGAGCAGTTCTTC
CASSTRDRGRNEQFF
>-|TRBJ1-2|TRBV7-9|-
TGTGCCAGCAGCTTACCAGGCTATGGCTACACCTTC
CASSLPGYGYTF
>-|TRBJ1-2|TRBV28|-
TGTGCCAGCAGCCAACATCAGAACTATGGCTACACCTTC
CASSQHQNYGYTF
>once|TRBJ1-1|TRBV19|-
TGTGCCAGTAACCGTCGGGGTAGTGAAGCTTTCTTT
CASNRRGSEAFF
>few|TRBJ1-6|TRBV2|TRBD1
TGTGCCAGCAGGGCACACAGGGGCCAAAATTCACCCCTCCACTTT
CASRAHRGQNSPLHF
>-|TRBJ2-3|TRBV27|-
TGTGCCAGCGGAGCCGGGAATACGCAGTATTTT
CASGAGNTQYF
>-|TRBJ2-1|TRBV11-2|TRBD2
TGTGCCAGCAGCTGGCACAGGGTTCCGGGACTAGCGGGATATGAGCAGTTCTTC
CASSWHRVPGLAGYEQFF
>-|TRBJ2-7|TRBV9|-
TGTGCCAGCAGCGTAGGATTTGCCACAGTCTCCTACGAGCAGTACTTC
CASSVGFATVSYEQYF
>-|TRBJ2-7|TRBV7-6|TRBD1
TGTGCCAGCAGCTGGCAGACAGGGGGCTACGAGCAGTACTTC
CASSWQTGGYEQYF
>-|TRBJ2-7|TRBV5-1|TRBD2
TGCGCCAGCAGCTTGGCCACTAGCGGCTACTCCTACGAGCAGTACTTC
CASSLATSGYSYEQYF
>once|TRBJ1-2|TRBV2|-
TGTGCCAGCAGCAGGGCATCAAACTATGGCTACACCTTC
CASSRASNYGYTF
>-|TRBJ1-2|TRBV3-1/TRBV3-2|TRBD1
TGTGCCAGCAGCCCCCGGGACAGGGGCTATGGCTACACCTTC
CASSPRDRGYGYTF
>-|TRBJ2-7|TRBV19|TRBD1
TGTGCCAGTACCGCGGGACAGGGACTTTCCTACGAGCAGTACTTC
CASTAGQGLSYEQYF
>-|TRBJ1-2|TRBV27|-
TGTGCCAGCAGTTGGGCGGGAGGCGGGGGTAGCTATGGCTACACCTTC
CASSWAGGGGSYGYTF
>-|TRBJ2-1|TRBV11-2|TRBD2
TGTGCCAGCAGCTTAGATAACCCTAGCGGGGCCTACAATGAGCAGTTCTTC
CASSLDNPSGAYNEQFF
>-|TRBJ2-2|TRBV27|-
TGTGCCAGCAGTTTAATCTACGGGAGTGGGACCGGGGAGCTGTTTTTT
CASSLIYGSGTGELFF
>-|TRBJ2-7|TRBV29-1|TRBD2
TGCAGCGTTGTGGGAGGGCCCTACGAGCAGTACTTC
CSVVGGPYEQYF
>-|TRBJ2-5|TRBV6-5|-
TGTGCCAGCAGTTACGGTCCAGGGTCGCCTCAAGAGACCCAGTACTTC
CASSYGPGSPQETQYF
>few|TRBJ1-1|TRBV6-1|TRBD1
TGTGCCAGCAGTGAAACCGGGACAGGGGGCTGGGGCACTGAAGCTTTCTTT
CASSETGTGGWGTEAFF
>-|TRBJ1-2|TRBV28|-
TGTGCCAGCAGAGGGGCATCAGTGGGAAACTATGGCTACACCTTC
CASRGASVGNYGYTF
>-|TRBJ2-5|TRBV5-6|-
TGTGCCAGCAGCTTGGTACTGCCGGGAGAGACCCAGTACTTC
CASSLVLPGETQYF